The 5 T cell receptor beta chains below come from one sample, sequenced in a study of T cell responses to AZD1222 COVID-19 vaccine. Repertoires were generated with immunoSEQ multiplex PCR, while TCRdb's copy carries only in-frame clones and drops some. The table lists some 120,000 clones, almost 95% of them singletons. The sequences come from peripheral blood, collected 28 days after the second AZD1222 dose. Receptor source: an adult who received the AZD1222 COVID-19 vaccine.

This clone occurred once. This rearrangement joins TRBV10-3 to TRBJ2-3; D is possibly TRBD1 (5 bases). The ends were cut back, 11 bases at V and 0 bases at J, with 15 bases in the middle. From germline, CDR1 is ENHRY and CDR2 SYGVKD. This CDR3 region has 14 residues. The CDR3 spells CAGQERASTDTQYF. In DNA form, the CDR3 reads TGTGCCGGACAAGAGCGAGCTAGCACAGATACGCAGTATTTT.

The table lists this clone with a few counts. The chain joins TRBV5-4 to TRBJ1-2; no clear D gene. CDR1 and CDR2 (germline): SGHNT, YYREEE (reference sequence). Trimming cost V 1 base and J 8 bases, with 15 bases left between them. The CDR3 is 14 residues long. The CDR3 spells CASSLREAAGGYTF. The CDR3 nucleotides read TGTGCCAGCAGCTTGAGGGAGGCGGCTGGGGGCTACACCTTC. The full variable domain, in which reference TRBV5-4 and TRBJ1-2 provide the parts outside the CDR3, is ETGVTQSPTHLIKTRGQQVTLRCSSQSGHNTVSWYQQALGQGPQFIFQYYREEENGRGNFPPRFSGLQFPNYSSELNVNALELDDSALYLCASSLREAAGGYTFGSGTRLTVV.

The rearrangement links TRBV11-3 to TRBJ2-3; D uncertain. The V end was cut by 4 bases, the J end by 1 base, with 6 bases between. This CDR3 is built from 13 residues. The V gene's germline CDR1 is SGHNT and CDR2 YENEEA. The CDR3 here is CASSSGGTDTQYF. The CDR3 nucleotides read TGTGCCAGCAGCTCCGGAGGCACAGATACGCAGTATTTT.

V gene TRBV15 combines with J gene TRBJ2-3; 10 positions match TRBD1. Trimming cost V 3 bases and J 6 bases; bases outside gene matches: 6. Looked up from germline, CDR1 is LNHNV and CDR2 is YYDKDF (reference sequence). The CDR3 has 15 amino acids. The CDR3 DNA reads TGTGCCACCAGCAGTGACAGGGGGCGTCGGGATACGCAGTATTTT. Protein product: CATSSDRGRRDTQYF.

The chain's CDR3 is CASRQENNEQFF. The CDR3 DNA reads as TGCGCCAGCCGACAGGAAAACAATGAGCAGTTCTTC. The chain is built from TRBV5-1 and TRBJ2-1; a possible D gene is TRBD1 (6 bases). This CDR3 contains 12 residues. Trimming cost V 7 bases and J 5 bases, with 10 bases left between them. Germline V gene sequence: CDR1 SGHRS, CDR2 YFSETQ.